This T cell receptor beta chain was sequenced for a study of shared clonotypes between healthy human individuals. Findings and caveats of the study: Sequencing depth was expected to influence donor clonotype sharing.

The assay was immunoSEQ multiplex PCR, and TCRdb's table has in-frame clones only and misses some. The sample includes 2.3 million or so clones, approximately 95% of them seen just once. Germline V gives CDR1 GTSNPN, CDR2 SVGIG (reference sequence). The CDR3 sequence is 14 residues long. The V gene end was trimmed by 5 bases and the J gene end by 5 bases; junction bases not matched to a gene: 9. The study drew all its donors from Caucasian adults living in Nashville, Tennessee. This clone was seen more than once but under ten times. No antigen is known for it. The specimen was naive CD4+ T cells from PBMCs. As for subset: CD45RA+ positively selected. The gene calls are TRBV30 and TRBJ1-5; TRBD1 matches at 7 bases. This receptor was identified in a man between 18 and 29 years old in good health. Some clones in this sample may be carry-over from other donors' samples. The CDR3 sequence: CAWGRQGGDQPQHF. The DNA of the CDR3 is TGTGCCTGGGGCCGACAGGGAGGCGATCAGCCCCAGCATTTT.